This T cell receptor (beta chain) is drawn from a study of Ad26.COV2.S vaccination and SARS-CoV-2 variants. About the study: By the intramuscular route, Ad26.COV2.S was given once, or twice 56 days apart. General observations from the study: Responses of T cells in total may have been underestimated by the TCR breadth and depth analyses. Vaccinees reportedly had broad spike-specific CD8+ and CD4+ T cell responses.

Germline values: CDR1 KGHSH, CDR2 LQKENI. The V end was cut by 3 bases, the J end by 10 bases, with 10 bases between. The CDR3 consists of 13 residues. TCRdb keeps only in-frame clones here, not all; method: immunoSEQ multiplex PCR. The sample records a few hundred thousand clones, approximately 90% being singletons. A note on this clone: Its antigen remains unknown.

Treatment indicated: approximately 18 received Ad26.COV2.S at low or high dose, single or two shots; about 5 received placebo; per-sample allocation not given. Vaccine and placebo recipients were sampled on day 63 after the first injection. In Boston, the donor was an adult between 18-55 years of age. The sequence was obtained from a person aged 18-65 years who received the Ad26.COV2.S COVID-19 vaccine or a placebo. The chain couples TRBV18 to TRBJ1-6; D gene ambiguous. The sequences come from peripheral blood, collected in a trial of Ad26.COV2.S vaccine versus placebo. In nucleotides, the CDR3 is TGTGCCAGCTCACCGCCCCGGGGATCACCCCTCCACTTT. Its protein product is CASSPPRGSPLHF.